This is a list of T cell receptor beta chains from one sample in a study of cytomegalovirus exposure and HLA in healthy donors. Data came from immunoSEQ multiplex PCR; TCRdb stores just in-frame clones and leaves some out. Counted here are roughly 62,000 clones, roughly 77% occurring once; the ten biggest clones make up 5% to 7%. The sample taken for sequencing was PBMCs. These TCRs come from a woman under 40 in good health and CMV-seronegative. CDR3s include the opening cysteine and the closing phenylalanine or tryptophan. The order of the fields is CDR3 DNA, CDR3 protein, V gene, clone size, D gene, J gene. A D gene is named only where the DNA matches it firmly. Size is omitted from some rows. Given values are once, few, many or a class for expanded clones.

CDR3nt: TGTGCCACTAGGGTAGCGGGAGCTTCGATATTTGAGCAGTTCTTC; CDR3aa: CATRVAGASIFEQFF; v_gene: TRBV6-5; abundance: NA; d_gene: TRBD2; j_gene: TRBJ2-1
CDR3nt: TGTGCCAGCAGTTACGCAGGGGGCTTTGAAGCTTTCTTT; CDR3aa: CASSYAGGFEAFF; v_gene: TRBV6-5; abundance: NA; d_gene: TRBD1; j_gene: TRBJ1-1
CDR3nt: TGTGCTAGCAGCTTTAGGCTAGTGGGAGTTGAGGGCACCGGGGAGCTGTTTTTT; CDR3aa: CASSFRLVGVEGTGELFF; v_gene: TRBV7-7; abundance: NA; d_gene: NA; j_gene: TRBJ2-2
CDR3nt: TGTGCCAGCAGCCCTATAGGGAGGCGGGAGAGCTACGAGCAGTACTTC; CDR3aa: CASSPIGRRESYEQYF; v_gene: TRBV11-2; abundance: few; d_gene: TRBD2; j_gene: TRBJ2-7
CDR3nt: TGTGCCAGCTCACCACCGGGACACGGATCCTCGCCCCAGCATTTT; CDR3aa: CASSPPGHGSSPQHF; v_gene: TRBV18; abundance: few; d_gene: NA; j_gene: TRBJ1-5
CDR3nt: TGTGCCTGGAGGGCAGGGAGGTCCTTCTATGGCTACACCTTC; CDR3aa: CAWRAGRSFYGYTF; v_gene: TRBV30; abundance: few; d_gene: NA; j_gene: TRBJ1-2
CDR3nt: TGTGCCAGTAGTCACAGGAACAATGAGCAGTTCTTC; CDR3aa: CASSHRNNEQFF; v_gene: TRBV19; abundance: NA; d_gene: NA; j_gene: TRBJ2-1
CDR3nt: TGTGCCAGCAGAGGAGGGTTGTCCTACGAGCAGTACTTC; CDR3aa: CASRGGLSYEQYF; v_gene: TRBV6-1; abundance: NA; d_gene: NA; j_gene: TRBJ2-7
CDR3nt: TGTGCCAGCAGTTTGGGACTGGGACTAGCAGAGGAAAACTACAATGAGCAGTTCTTC; CDR3aa: CASSLGLGLAEENYNEQFF; v_gene: TRBV27; abundance: few; d_gene: TRBD2; j_gene: TRBJ2-1
CDR3nt: TGTGCCAGCAATGGAGGGAAAGAGCCTTCCTACGAGCAGTACTTC; CDR3aa: CASNGGKEPSYEQYF; v_gene: TRBV2; abundance: NA; d_gene: NA; j_gene: TRBJ2-7